One sample yielded the 4 T cell receptor beta chains listed below, sequenced in a study of PD-1 blockade in classical Hodgkin lymphoma. Assay: immunoSEQ multiplex PCR; the TCRdb copy retains only in-frame clones and omits some. Of around 92,000 clones in the sample, approximately 86% are singletons; the top ten hold about 17%. The time point here: cycle 4 day 1 (C4D1), after less than 7 weeks of nivolumab. There was relapse after autologous stem cell transplantation in every patient, and there was variation in brentuximab vedotin exposure. This specimen was peripheral blood mononuclear cells (PBMCs), taken before the fourth cycle of nivolumab. These TCRs come from a human donor with classical Hodgkin lymphoma.

The rearrangement uses TRBV10-2 and TRBJ2-2, with TRBD1 as a possible D gene (6 bases). Looked up from germline, CDR1 is WSHSY and CDR2 is SAAADI. The CDR3 totals 14 residues. The V end was cut by 8 bases, the J end by 1 base, with 11 bases between. This CDR3 is CASYETGNTGELFF. The CDR3 DNA follows: TGCGCCAGCTATGAGACAGGGAACACCGGGGAGCTGTTTTTT.

This chain connects TRBV6-1 to TRBJ1-1; no reliable D call. Trimming removed 7 bases from V and 7 bases from J, with 19 bases in between. The germline V gene has CDR1 MNHNS and CDR2 SASEGT. The CDR3 runs to 14 residues. CDR3 nucleotide sequence: TGTGCCAGCAAGCCCCGGGGAAGGGCGGATGAAGCTTTCTTT. It is translated as CASKPRGRADEAFF.

V usage is TRBV9 and J usage is TRBJ1-1; no clear D. CDR1 SGDLS and CDR2 YYNGEE come from the germline V gene. CDR3 size: 14 residues. Trimming took off 3 bases at V and 0 bases at J, with 9 bases between the two ends. CDR3 DNA sequence: TGTGCCAGCAGCGCCACAGCGGTGAACACTGAAGCTTTCTTT. Its protein product is CASSATAVNTEAFF.

The chain recombines TRBV5-4 with TRBJ2-5; D remains ambiguous. CDR1 and CDR2 from the germline V gene are SGHNT and YYREEE (reference sequence). The V end lost 2 bases, the J end lost 2 bases, and 4 bases lay between the germline ends. This CDR3 comprises 12 residues. The CDR3 DNA sequence: TGTGCCAGCAGCTTTCAACAAGAGACCCAGTACTTC. Amino acid sequence: CASSFQQETQYF.